The clone carrying this TCR beta chain showed up just a few times. The data stem from a study of blood T cell repertoires in COVID-19. For the study at large: Acute and convalescent COVID-19 specimens originated in the United States, Italy and Spain. In each case, the material was cDNA or gDNA derived from T cells, B-cell-depleted T cells, or PBMCs.

Profiled with immunoSEQ multiplex PCR; TCRdb holds only in-frame clones, not every one. The sample comprises 230,000 or so clones, 88% of which are singletons, and 2% to 2.5% rests with the top ten. Enrollees, about 18 to 95 years old, lived in 24 US areas. Clinical history as reported by participants underpinned cohort assignment. Specimen: PBMCs or T cells enriched from blood (not recorded which). This clonotype was obtained from a woman aged 40 to 49 with acute COVID-19.

This chain's CDR3 is CASSGGNTEAFF. CDR3 nucleotide sequence: TGTGCCAGTAGCGGGGGGAACACTGAAGCTTTCTTT. J is TRBJ1-1 and V is TRBV19, with D possibly matching TRBD1 (5 bases). CDR1 is LNHDA and CDR2 is SQIVND in the germline V gene (reference sequence). The CDR3 length is 12 residues. Trimming stripped 6 bases from V and 1 base from J, with 6 bases between. Full variable domain (remainder filled in from reference TRBV19 and TRBJ1-1): DGGITQSPKYLFRKEGQNVTLSCEQNLNHDAMYWYRQDPGQGLRLIYYSQIVNDFQKGDIAEGYSVSREKKESFPLTVTSAQKNPTAFYLCASSGGNTEAFFGQGTRLTVV.